Listed below are T cell receptor beta chains from one sample, sequenced in a study of shared clonotypes between healthy human individuals. Data came from immunoSEQ multiplex PCR; TCRdb stores just in-frame clones and leaves some out. The table records 2,500,000 or so clones, under 95% of them present only once. The source material was naive CD4+ T cells from PBMCs. Receptors originate from a man between 18 and 29 years old in good health. Some clones in this sample may be carry-over from other donors' samples. CDR3s include the opening cysteine and the closing phenylalanine or tryptophan. A D gene is named only where the DNA matches it firmly. Some rows have no size entry. The others give once, few or many, or a class for an expanded clone.

CDR3 protein | CDR3 DNA | J gene | V gene | clone size | D gene
CATSRATPGRRGFNYGYTF | TGTGCCACCAGCAGAGCCACACCCGGAAGGAGGGGCTTCAACTATGGCTACACCTTC | TRBJ1-2 | TRBV15 | NA | NA
CASTPTPGTSQETQYF | TGTGCCAGCACCCCCACCCCAGGGACGTCCCAAGAGACCCAGTACTTC | TRBJ2-5 | TRBV27 | NA | NA
CASSLTGPGELFF | TGTGCCAGCAGTTTGACAGGCCCCGGGGAGCTGTTTTTT | TRBJ2-2 | TRBV7-9 | NA | NA
CASSLGQYGEQYF | TGTGCCAGCAGCTTAGGTCAGTACGGCGAGCAGTACTTC | TRBJ2-7 | TRBV7-9 | NA | NA
CASRAVRNTEAFF | TGTGCCAGCAGGGCAGTACGGAACACTGAAGCTTTCTTT | TRBJ1-1 | TRBV2 | once | NA
CASSIPRTGEDTQYF | TGTGCCAGTAGTATTCCCCGGACAGGAGAAGATACGCAGTATTTT | TRBJ2-3 | TRBV19 | once | TRBD1
CASTNNIGGRAGEKLFF | TGTGCCAGCACCAATAATATAGGGGGCAGGGCGGGAGAAAAACTGTTTTTT | TRBJ1-4 | TRBV21-1 | NA | NA
CASSSTGGYTGELFF | TGTGCCAGCAGCTCCACAGGGGGCTACACCGGGGAGCTGTTTTTT | TRBJ2-2 | TRBV7-3 | NA | TRBD1
CASSSPPGQSYEQYF | TGTGCCAGCAGTTCCCCCCCCGGGCAATCCTACGAGCAGTACTTC | TRBJ2-7 | TRBV28 | NA | NA
CASALAGGHNEQFF | TGTGCCAGTGCGTTAGCTGGCGGGCACAATGAGCAGTTCTTC | TRBJ2-1 | TRBV19 | NA | NA
CASSEAGRANTEAFF | TGTGCCAGCAGTGAAGCGGGCAGGGCAAACACTGAAGCTTTCTTT | TRBJ1-1 | TRBV2 | NA | NA
CATSRGVYEQYF | TGTGCCACCAGCAGGGGAGTCTACGAGCAGTACTTC | TRBJ2-7 | TRBV15 | NA | NA
CASSLFGGRAHEQYF | TGTGCCAGCAGTTTATTCGGCGGGAGGGCCCATGAGCAGTACTTC | TRBJ2-7 | TRBV28 | NA | TRBD2
CAISESGSGGTEAFF | TGTGCCATCAGTGAGTCAGGGTCGGGGGGCACTGAAGCTTTCTTT | TRBJ1-1 | TRBV10-3 | NA | NA
CASSPSPPGGTEAFF | TGCGCCAGCAGCCCTTCGCCCCCCGGGGGAACTGAAGCTTTCTTT | TRBJ1-1 | TRBV5-1 | NA | NA
CASSVAGSGWNTEAFF | TGTGCCAGCAGCGTAGCAGGTAGTGGTTGGAACACTGAAGCTTTCTTT | TRBJ1-1 | TRBV9 | NA | NA
CASSVAFLAGDQSSYNEQFF | TGTGCCAGCAGCGTAGCGTTTTTGGCGGGAGACCAAAGCTCCTACAATGAGCAGTTCTTC | TRBJ2-1 | TRBV9 | NA | TRBD2
CASRGRQYQETQYF | TGTGCCAGCCGGGGCAGGCAGTACCAAGAGACCCAGTACTTC | TRBJ2-5 | TRBV2 | NA | NA
CASSLWVPGEQYF | TGTGCCAGCAGCTTGTGGGTACCTGGGGAGCAGTACTTC | TRBJ2-7 | TRBV5-6 | NA | NA
CAWSPLGGEQYF | TGTGCCTGGAGTCCCCTCGGCGGTGAGCAGTACTTC | TRBJ2-7 | TRBV30 | NA | NA
CASAFGSGDEKLFF | TGCGCCAGCGCCTTCGGGAGCGGGGATGAAAAACTGTTTTTT | TRBJ1-4 | TRBV5-1 | NA | NA
CASSPPGRDREESYEQYF | TGTGCCAGCAGTCCCCCCGGCCGGGACAGGGAAGAATCCTACGAGCAGTACTTC | TRBJ2-7 | TRBV27 | NA | TRBD1
CASSEGFGNTIYF | TGTGCCAGTAGTGAGGGGTTTGGAAACACCATATATTTT | TRBJ1-3 | TRBV19 | NA | NA
CASSFRDTGELFF | TGTGCCAGCAGCTTTCGAGACACCGGGGAGCTGTTTTTT | TRBJ2-2 | TRBV7-8 | NA | NA
CASSTSGQGAGELFF | TGTGCCAGCAGTACCTCGGGACAGGGTGCCGGGGAGCTGTTTTTT | TRBJ2-2 | TRBV28 | NA | TRBD1
CASSPAPAGREQYF | TGTGCCAGCAGTCCCGCCCCGGCGGGACGGGAGCAGTACTTC | TRBJ2-7 | TRBV28 | NA | NA
CASRRDRGNYGYTF | TGTGCCAGTAGAAGGGACAGGGGGAACTATGGCTACACCTTC | TRBJ1-2 | TRBV19 | NA | TRBD1
CASSPRTGGPGEQYF | TGTGCCAGCAGCCCCCGAACAGGAGGGCCGGGTGAGCAGTACTTC | TRBJ2-7 | TRBV7-2 | NA | NA
CASSLVGTSGGEQYF | TGTGCCAGCAGCTTAGTCGGGACTAGCGGAGGCGAGCAGTACTTC | TRBJ2-7 | TRBV7-2 | NA | TRBD2
CASSVLRTDTQYF | TGTGCCAGCAGCGTCTTACGCACAGATACGCAGTATTTT | TRBJ2-3 | TRBV9 | NA | NA
CASSVTSDYNEQFF | TGTGCCAGCAGCGTTACTAGCGACTACAATGAGCAGTTCTTC | TRBJ2-1 | TRBV9 | NA | TRBD2
CASSPPGTGDNEQFF | TGTGCCAGCAGTCCCCCCGGGACAGGAGACAATGAGCAGTTCTTC | TRBJ2-1 | TRBV27 | NA | TRBD1
CASSRTGGEQYF | TGTGCCAGCAGCCGGACAGGGGGCGAGCAGTACTTC | TRBJ2-7 | TRBV7-9 | NA | TRBD1
CASSLKRSGNTGELFF | TGTGCCAGCAGCTTAAAACGATCAGGGAACACCGGGGAGCTGTTTTTT | TRBJ2-2 | TRBV7-3 | NA | NA
CASSSTFFANTGELFF | TGTGCCAGCTCATCGACATTTTTCGCGAACACCGGGGAGCTGTTTTTT | TRBJ2-2 | TRBV18 | NA | NA
CASSYPTRHEQYF | TGTGCCAGCAGTTACCCGACTAGGCACGAGCAGTACTTC | TRBJ2-7 | TRBV6-6 | NA | NA
CSAKTGVSYNEQFF | TGCAGCGCCAAGACAGGGGTAAGCTACAATGAGCAGTTCTTC | TRBJ2-1 | TRBV29-1 | NA | TRBD1
CASSSVAGGAETQYF | TGTGCCAGCAGTTCCGTTGCGGGAGGGGCTGAGACCCAGTACTTC | TRBJ2-5 | TRBV6-5 | NA | TRBD2